The present T cell receptor beta chain was sequenced within a study of lymphopenia after photon versus proton radiotherapy. The table came from immunoSEQ multiplex PCR; TCRdb's copy has only in-frame clones and leaves some out. This sample yields approximately 40,000 clones, of which just over 85% are seen a single time; about 9.4% belongs to the top ten. The count of this clone is one. Its specificity is not known. General study results and limits: Better survival with proton therapy was suggested as possible, not demonstrated. Photon-treated patients lost naive T cells and TCR diversity; proton-treated stayed stable.

This CDR3 is 15 amino acids long. Germline assignment: CDR1 SGHNT and CDR2 YYREEE (reference sequence). V lost 0 bases, J lost 5 bases, and 14 bases lay in between. This chain joins TRBV5-4 and TRBJ2-5; D might be TRBD1 (8 bases). This receptor was taken from a woman between 70 and 85 years old with pancreatic cancer. Some clones in this sample may be carry-over from other donors' samples. The input for sequencing was peripheral blood, taken from a patient treated with proton-based radiotherapy. The CDR3 region has the DNA TGTGCCAGCAGCTTGGCCAGGGGGCGGGAGGAGACCCAGTACTTC. Translating it yields CASSLARGREETQYF.